The 25 T cell receptor beta chains presented below share a single source sample, sequenced in a study of T cell repertoires in cytomegalovirus infection. TCRdb processed the reads anew with MiXCR; each CDR3 protein has one entry. The data show about 130,000 distinct CDR3 sequences, with roughly a quarter seen just once and approximately 35% held by the top ten. These receptors lack a known antigen. The sample was PBMCs, sequenced either directly or after in vitro stimulation (not recorded which). Source of these receptors: a human donor in good health (CMV status not recorded). Some clones in this sample may be carry-over from other donors' samples.

This clonotype appeared a few times. V usage is TRBV4-3 and J usage is TRBJ1-2; no definite D call. Trimming left V 0 bases short and J 3 bases short, with 17 bases between. The CDR3 extends over 17 amino acids. Germline lookup yields CDR1 LGHNA and CDR2 YSLEER. CDR3 in DNA: TGCGCCAGCAGCCAAGAAGTCGGCTCCGACATACACTATGGCTACACCTTC. Amino acids: CASSQEVGSDIHYGYTF.

This clonotype occurred many times. The CDR3 DNA reads TGTGCCAGCAGCTTAGTCGGACTAGCGGCCTCTGGGGCCAACGTCCTGACTTTC. This encodes CASSLVGLAASGANVLTF. V is TRBV7-2 and J is TRBJ2-6, with 10 bases matching TRBD2. Germline-derived CDR1 and CDR2 are SGHTA and FQGNSA. V was pared by 1 base and J by 0 bases, with 3 bases of the junction left unmatched. CDR3 length: 18 amino acids.

The chain has TRBV19 and TRBJ1-1; TRBD1 aligns across 7 bases. Germline-derived CDR1 and CDR2 are LNHDA and SQIVND (reference sequence). With V trimmed by 3 bases and J by 1 base, 8 bases remained unmatched. The CDR3 is made up of 16 amino acids. Written as DNA, the CDR3 is TGTGCCAGTAGTATCGGCAGGGGGAGTGGGAACACTGAAGCTTTCTTT. Translation: CASSIGRGSGNTEAFF.

The rearrangement uses TRBV12-3 or TRBV12-4 and TRBJ1-1; TRBD1 might be the D (6 bases). Trimming shortened V by 5 bases and J by 3 bases, and 19 bases separated the two germline ends. The CDR3 covers 16 residues. As DNA, the CDR3 is TGTGCCAGCAGTCCGTGGCAGGGGACGATGGACACTGAAGCTTTCTTT. Amino acid sequence: CASSPWQGTMDTEAFF.

The rearrangement joins TRBV15 to TRBJ2-2, with 11 bases aligning to TRBD2. The germline gives CDR1 LNHNV, CDR2 YYDKDF (reference sequence). CDR3 size: 18 residues. The V gene end was trimmed by 1 base and the J gene end by 4 bases; junction bases not matched to a gene: 8. DNA for the CDR3: TGTGCCACCAGCAGAGGATTCACTAGCGGGAGAGGCACCGGGGAGCTGTTTTTT. This encodes CATSRGFTSGRGTGELFF.

The chain has TRBV7-6 and TRBJ2-5; TRBD1 or TRBD2 may be the D gene (5 bases each). CDR3 length: 12 amino acids. Trimming removed 6 bases from V and 6 bases from J, with 11 bases in between. Germline loops: CDR1 SGHVS, CDR2 FNYEAQ. The CDR3 region has the DNA TGTGCCAGCAGAACAAGGGGACAGACCCAGTACTTC. Residues: CASRTRGQTQYF.

Many counts were recorded for this clonotype. This chain joins TRBV6-1 and TRBJ2-2; 8 bases agree with TRBD1. The CDR3 has 17 residues. Trimming took 5 bases from V and 6 from J; bases not matched to a gene: 14. Looked up from germline, CDR1 is MNHNS and CDR2 is SASEGT. The CDR3 protein is CASSPLWTGIVPGELFF. Here the CDR3 DNA reads TGTGCCAGCAGTCCTCTGTGGACAGGGATAGTTCCCGGGGAGCTGTTTTTT.

This clonotype was counted only a few times. The V call is TRBV19, the J call TRBJ1-4, with D possibly being TRBD1 (5 bases). The CDR3 runs to 15 residues. From germline, CDR1 is LNHDA and CDR2 SQIVND (reference sequence). V dropped 4 bases and J dropped 7 bases, with 16 bases sitting between them. CDR3 coding DNA: TGTGCCAGTAGTAGCACCGGGACTGCGACTGAAAAACTGTTTTTT. As protein: CASSSTGTATEKLFF.

This chain uses TRBV9 with TRBJ1-6; D is undetermined. The CDR3 sequence is 15 residues long. CDR1 and CDR2 from the germline V gene are SGDLS and YYNGEE. The V end was cut by 2 bases, the J end by 9 bases, with 15 bases between. The CDR3 region is CASSVGTAFLSPLHF. CDR3 DNA sequence: TGTGCCAGCAGCGTCGGTACGGCCTTTCTTTCACCCCTCCACTTT.

The sample holds a few counts of this clonotype. The chain employs TRBV7-2 and TRBJ2-1; TRBD1 matches at 7 bases. The CDR3 length is 14 residues. From germline, CDR1 is SGHTA and CDR2 FQGNSA. V was pared by 5 bases and J by 10 bases, with 11 bases of the junction left unmatched. The CDR3 loop is CASSRERGQAEQFF. In DNA form, the CDR3 reads TGTGCCAGCAGCCGAGAAAGAGGACAGGCAGAGCAGTTCTTC.

The chain carries TRBV11-2 and TRBJ1-6, with a weak D call TRBD1 (5 bases). V was shortened by 0 bases and J by 0 bases, with 9 bases between the two germline ends. CDR1 is SGHAT, CDR2 FQNNGV, per germline. The CDR3 consists of 17 residues. CDR3 DNA: TGTGCCAGCAGCTTAGACCACAGGAGCTCCTATAATTCACCCCTCCACTTT. Amino acids: CASSLDHRSSYNSPLHF.

V and J are TRBV6-5 and TRBJ1-1, with a possible D match to TRBD1 (5 bases). The ends were cut back, 2 bases at V and 2 bases at J, with 18 bases in the middle. The CDR3 sequence is 17 residues long. Germline V CDR1 and CDR2: MNHEY, SVGAGI. This CDR3 is CASSYLMGGGVNTEAFF. The DNA for the CDR3 is TGTGCCAGCAGTTACCTCATGGGTGGGGGAGTCAACACTGAAGCTTTCTTT.

The chain carries TRBV9 and TRBJ1-2; D uncertain. Trimming removed 4 bases at V and 0 bases at J, with 10 bases between. This CDR3 is 14 amino acids long. Germline-derived CDR1 and CDR2 are SGDLS and YYNGEE. CDR3 sequence: CASSPIQSNYGYTF. The CDR3 region has the DNA TGTGCCAGCAGCCCCATTCAGTCTAACTATGGCTACACCTTC.

The CDR3 is CASGILGELFF. CDR3 coding DNA: TGTGCCAGCGGAATTCTTGGGGAGCTGTTTTTT. The chain couples TRBV2 to TRBJ2-2; D gene uncertain. The length of the CDR3 is 11 residues. V gave up 8 bases and J gave up 8 bases, with 9 bases separating them. Germline CDR1 reads SNHLY; CDR2 reads FYNNEI.

The CDR3 loop reads CASRYGNEQFF. The CDR3, as DNA: TGTGCCAGCAGGTACGGGAATGAGCAGTTCTTC. V gene TRBV7-2 combines with J gene TRBJ2-1; D is undetermined. Per germline, CDR1 SGHTA and CDR2 FQGNSA. The germline V and J ends were trimmed by 6 bases and 7 bases, with 7 bases remaining between them. The CDR3 runs to 11 residues.

The sample holds one count of this clonotype. The J gene is TRBJ2-7, the V gene TRBV7-2; D call uncertain. Germline-derived CDR1 and CDR2 are SGHTA and FQGNSA. CDR3 length equals 16 residues. The V end was cut by 4 bases, the J end by 7 bases, with 23 bases between. CDR3 bases: TGTGCCAGCAGCTACCCGAACTCGCGGACCCATGGTGAGCAGTACTTC. Translated: CASSYPNSRTHGEQYF.

The chain couples TRBV5-5 to TRBJ2-5, with 16 bases identical to TRBD2. V was clipped by 4 bases and J by 5 bases; unmatched bases: 5. The germline CDR1 and CDR2 sequences are SGHKS and YYEKEE (reference sequence). There are 16 residues in the CDR3. The CDR3 nucleotides are TGTGCCAGCAGCGAGGGACTAGCGGGAGGGATGGAGACCCAGTACTTC. Encoded protein: CASSEGLAGGMETQYF.

The rearrangement uses TRBV4-3 and TRBJ2-1, with 7 nucleotides matching TRBD2. This CDR3 comprises 15 residues. Germline V gene lookup returns CDR1 LGHNA and CDR2 YSLEER. The V and J ends lost 2 bases and 7 bases, in that order; junction bases with no gene match: 8. The CDR3 here is CASSQRGRAMNEQFF. The CDR3 coding sequence is TGCGCCAGCAGCCAACGTGGGAGGGCGATGAATGAGCAGTTCTTC.

The chain combines TRBV6-2 or TRBV6-3 with TRBJ2-3, with 14 bases fitting TRBD2. Germline loops: CDR1 MNHEY, CDR2 SVGEGT. Germline trimming cut 8 bases from V and 1 base from J; bases unmatched to any gene: 17. The CDR3 runs to 20 residues. CDR3 protein: CASVDVGLAGGSGRTDTQYF. In DNA form, the CDR3 reads TGTGCCAGCGTAGATGTCGGACTAGCGGGAGGTTCAGGACGCACAGATACGCAGTATTTT.

V usage is TRBV4-1 and J usage is TRBJ2-5, with D perhaps matching TRBD1 or TRBD2 (5 bases each). Germline V gene lookup returns CDR1 MGHRA and CDR2 YSYEKL. Trimming removed 0 bases from V and 3 bases from J, with 8 bases in between. CDR3 length equals 14 residues. The chain's CDR3 is CASSQDEGKETQYF. The DNA of the CDR3 is TGCGCCAGCAGCCAAGACGAGGGGAAAGAGACCCAGTACTTC.

The CDR3 bases are TGTGCCAGCAGTATGGGGGCCCTGTACCAAGAGACCCAGTACTTC. Protein product: CASSMGALYQETQYF. The V and J genes are TRBV27 and TRBJ2-5; a possible D gene is TRBD1 (6 bases). The CDR3 consists of 15 residues. V lost 5 bases to trimming and J lost 0 bases, with 13 bases between them. The germline V gene encodes CDR1 MNHEY and CDR2 SMNVEV (reference sequence).

This clonotype was recorded many times. The CDR3 DNA is TGTGCCAGCAGCGACCAATTAAGGGAGACCCAGTACTTC. As protein: CASSDQLRETQYF. The chain carries TRBV7-2 and TRBJ2-5; no definite D call. V shed 5 bases and J shed 5 bases, with 12 bases lying between them. This CDR3 is 13 amino acids long. Germline assignment: CDR1 SGHTA and CDR2 FQGNSA.

The chain combines TRBV29-1 with TRBJ1-1; TRBD1 aligns across 7 bases. Per germline, CDR1 SQVTM and CDR2 ANQGSEA. The J segment lost 2 bases and the V segment lost 4 bases, leaving 10 bases of the junction unmatched. The CDR3 loop spans 15 amino acids. The CDR3 spells CSVGRAGGPNTEAFF. The CDR3 bases are TGCAGCGTTGGAAGGGCAGGGGGTCCTAACACTGAAGCTTTCTTT.

There are many counts of this clonotype. Because the CDR3's place on the DNA is in doubt, the DNA is left out and the CDR3 is given as listed by TCRdb. The CDR3 protein is CASSSSTSGYNEQFF. This chain connects TRBV12-3 or TRBV12-4 to TRBJ2-1; the table calls TRBD2, which could not be checked here. 15 amino acids form the CDR3, both terminal residues included.

The chain employs TRBV6-5 and TRBJ1-1; 7 bases are shared with TRBD1. V dropped 2 bases and J dropped 0; count of bases not matched to a gene: 6. The CDR3 is 16 residues long. Germline CDR1 reads MNHEY; CDR2 reads SVGAGI. CDR3 residues: CASSYQPGQMNTEAFF. In nucleotides, the CDR3 is TGTGCCAGCAGTTACCAACCGGGACAGATGAACACTGAAGCTTTCTTT.